This T cell receptor (beta chain) was found in a study of identical twins. The CDR3 spans 14 residues. CDR1 is WSHSY and CDR2 is SAAADI in the germline V gene. V lost 7 bases and J lost 3, with 15 bases in between. Everyone who donated was a healthy Caucasian. Study results and limitations: Out-of-frame beta chain sequences displayed weaker excess sharing between twins. Partly confounded zero-insertion analyses could result from invariant MAIT and iNKT cells.

TCRdb itself ran the 5' RACE reads through MiXCR, one entry per CDR3 protein. The table has 690,000 or so distinct CDR3 sequences, 5.5% to 7.5% seen once. This clonotype has a handful of counts. What it recognizes is unknown. The chain links TRBV10-2 to TRBJ1-1; weak D call: TRBD1 (6 bases). Material: naive T cells sorted from blood. This clonotype originated in a man aged 18-30 years in good health. CDR3 coding DNA: TGCGCCAGCACCGAGGGGGGATGGGACACTGAAGCTTTCTTT. It codes for CASTEGGWDTEAFF.